One T cell receptor beta chain is described in this entry. Its antigen is currently unknown. This sample is drawn from a study of T cell responses to AZD1222 COVID-19 vaccine. Study-wide results and caveats: In a largely white British group with more females than males, clonal diversity was possibly underestimated. Only six people who got AZD1222 tested seropositive at baseline.

The germline V and J ends were trimmed by 2 bases and 5 bases, with 12 bases remaining between them. This CDR3 has 14 residues. The germline V gene has CDR1 MNHNS and CDR2 SASEGT. The data were produced by immunoSEQ multiplex PCR, yet TCRdb's version contains in-frame clones alone and is incomplete. The sample records approximately 190,000 clones, about 90% being singletons. The chain links TRBV6-1 to TRBJ2-5; the D is unclear. The receptor's source is an adult in good health. This material consisted of peripheral blood, taken on day 0 of MenACWY control vaccination. The CDR3 is CASSESGVGETQYF. CDR3 coding DNA: TGTGCCAGCAGTGAATCGGGCGTTGGGGAGACCCAGTACTTC.